This T cell receptor beta chain was recovered during a study of glioma-infiltrating T cells after dendritic cell vaccination. Described time point: after dendritic cell vaccination, including at tumor progression/relapse. Generated by immunoSEQ multiplex PCR, the TCRdb table keeps only in-frame clones and is missing some. There are some 99,000 clones in the sample; 65% to 85% occur only once, and roughly 5.5% lies in the top ten. Concerning this clone itself: One end of the junction is discordant with germline, which a read error may explain.

The CDR3 extends over 13 amino acids. The germline CDR1 and CDR2 sequences are SGHTA and FQGNSA. Sequenced here: blood, sampled after dendritic cell vaccination. The chain links TRBV7-2 to TRBJ2-3; the match to TRBD1 covers 8 bases. This clonotype was sampled from a human donor with glioblastoma. This CDR3 reads CASSSMPGTGTLF. The CDR3 DNA reads TGTGCCAGCAGTTCTATGCCCGGGACAGGTACCCTTTTT.